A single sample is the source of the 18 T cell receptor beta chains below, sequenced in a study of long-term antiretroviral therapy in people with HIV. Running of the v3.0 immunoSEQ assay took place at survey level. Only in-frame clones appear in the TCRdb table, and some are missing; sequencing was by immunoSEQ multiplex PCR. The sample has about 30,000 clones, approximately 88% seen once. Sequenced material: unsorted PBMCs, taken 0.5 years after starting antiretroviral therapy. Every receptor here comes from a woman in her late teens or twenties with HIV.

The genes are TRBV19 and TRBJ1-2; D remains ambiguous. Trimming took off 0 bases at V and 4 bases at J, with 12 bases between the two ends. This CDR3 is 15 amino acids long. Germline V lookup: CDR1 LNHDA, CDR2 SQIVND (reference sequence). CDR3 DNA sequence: TGTGCCAGTAGTATAGACGAGACGGGCCCCTATGGCTACACCTTC. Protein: CASSIDETGPYGYTF.

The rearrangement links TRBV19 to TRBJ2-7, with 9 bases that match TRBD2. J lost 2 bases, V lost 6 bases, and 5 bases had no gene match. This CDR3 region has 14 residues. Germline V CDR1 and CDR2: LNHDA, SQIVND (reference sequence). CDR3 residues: CASREREAPYEQYF. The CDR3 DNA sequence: TGTGCCAGTAGAGAGCGGGAGGCCCCCTACGAGCAGTACTTC. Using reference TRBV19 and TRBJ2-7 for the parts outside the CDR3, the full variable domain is DGGITQSPKYLFRKEGQNVTLSCEQNLNHDAMYWYRQDPGQGLRLIYYSQIVNDFQKGDIAEGYSVSREKKESFPLTVTSAQKNPTAFYLCASREREAPYEQYFGPGTRLTVT.

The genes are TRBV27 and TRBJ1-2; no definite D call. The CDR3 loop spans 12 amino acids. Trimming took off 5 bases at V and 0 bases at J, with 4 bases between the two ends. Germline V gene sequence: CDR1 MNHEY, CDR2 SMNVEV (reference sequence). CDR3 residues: CASSQANYGYTF. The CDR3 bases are TGTGCCAGCAGTCAGGCTAACTATGGCTACACCTTC.

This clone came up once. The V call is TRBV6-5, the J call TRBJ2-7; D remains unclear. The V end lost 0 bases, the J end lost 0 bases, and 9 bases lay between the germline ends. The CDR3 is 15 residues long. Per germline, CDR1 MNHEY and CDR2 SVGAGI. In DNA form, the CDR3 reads TGTGCCAGCAGTTACTCGAAGGCCGTCTCCTACGAGCAGTACTTC. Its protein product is CASSYSKAVSYEQYF.

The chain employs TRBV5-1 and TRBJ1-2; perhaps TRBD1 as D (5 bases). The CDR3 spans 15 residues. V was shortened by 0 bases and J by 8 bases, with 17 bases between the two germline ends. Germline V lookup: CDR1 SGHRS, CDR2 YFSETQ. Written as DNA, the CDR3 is TGCGCCAGCAGCTTGGAAGACTCGGGCTGGGGGGGCTACACCTTC. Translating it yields CASSLEDSGWGGYTF.

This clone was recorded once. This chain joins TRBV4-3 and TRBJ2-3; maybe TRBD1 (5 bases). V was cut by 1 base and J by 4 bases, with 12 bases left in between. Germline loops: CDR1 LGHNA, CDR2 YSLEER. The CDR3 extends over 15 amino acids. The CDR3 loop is CASSQGSLGPDTQYF. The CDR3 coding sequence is TGCGCCAGCAGCCAAGGTTCCCTGGGGCCAGATACGCAGTATTTT.

The CDR3 DNA reads TGTGCCAGCAGCGTAGACGGGGGCCTAGGGGGTGAAGCTTTCTTT. It codes for CASSVDGGLGGEAFF. V gene TRBV9 combines with J gene TRBJ1-1; weak D call: TRBD1 (6 bases). The CDR3 loop spans 15 amino acids. Germline-derived CDR1 and CDR2 are SGDLS and YYNGEE. V lost 0 bases and J 7 bases, leaving 16 bases between the germline ends.

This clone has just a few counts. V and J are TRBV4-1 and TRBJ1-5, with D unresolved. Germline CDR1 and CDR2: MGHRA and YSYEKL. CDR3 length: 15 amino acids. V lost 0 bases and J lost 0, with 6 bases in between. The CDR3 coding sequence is TGCGCCAGCAGCCAAGAGAGCCATAGCAATCAGCCCCAGCATTTT. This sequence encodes CASSQESHSNQPQHF.

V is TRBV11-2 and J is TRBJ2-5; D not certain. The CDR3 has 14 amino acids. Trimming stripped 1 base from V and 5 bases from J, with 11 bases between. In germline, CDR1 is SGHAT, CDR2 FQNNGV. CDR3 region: CASSLGSEIETQYF. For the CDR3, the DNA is TGTGCCAGCAGCTTAGGGAGCGAAATTGAGACCCAGTACTTC.

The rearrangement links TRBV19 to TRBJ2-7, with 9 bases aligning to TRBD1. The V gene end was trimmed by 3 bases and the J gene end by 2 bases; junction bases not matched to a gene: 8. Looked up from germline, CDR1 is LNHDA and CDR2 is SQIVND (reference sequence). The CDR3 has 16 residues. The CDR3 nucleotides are TGTGCCAGTAGTATTCTGACGGGACAGGGCACCTACGAGCAGTACTTC. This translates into CASSILTGQGTYEQYF.

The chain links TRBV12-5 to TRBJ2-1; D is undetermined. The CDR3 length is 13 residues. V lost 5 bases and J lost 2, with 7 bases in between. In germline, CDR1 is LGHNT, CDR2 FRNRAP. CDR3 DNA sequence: TGTGCTAGTGGTGGATATGCCTACAATGAGCAGTTCTTC. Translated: CASGGYAYNEQFF.

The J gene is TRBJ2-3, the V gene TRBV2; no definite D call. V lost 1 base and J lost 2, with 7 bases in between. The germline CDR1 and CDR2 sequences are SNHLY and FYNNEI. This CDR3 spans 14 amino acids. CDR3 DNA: TGTGCCAGCAGTGAAGACTTGAACACAGATACGCAGTATTTT. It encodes CASSEDLNTDTQYF.

CDR3 sequence reads: CASRLLGGEQYF. As DNA, the CDR3 is TGTGCCAGCAGACTCCTCGGGGGAGAGCAGTACTTC. V gene TRBV7-6 combines with J gene TRBJ2-7, with D perhaps TRBD2 (6 bases). From germline, CDR1 is SGHVS and CDR2 FNYEAQ. Trimming removed 6 bases at V and 7 bases at J, with 13 bases between. This CDR3 is built from 12 residues. Supplemented by reference TRBV7-6 and TRBJ2-7, the full variable domain reads GAGVSQSPRYKVTKRGQDVALRCDPISGHVSLYWYRQALGQGPEFLTYFNYEAQQDKSGLPNDRFSAERPEGSISTLTIQRTEQRDSAMYRCASRLLGGEQYFGPGTRLTVT.

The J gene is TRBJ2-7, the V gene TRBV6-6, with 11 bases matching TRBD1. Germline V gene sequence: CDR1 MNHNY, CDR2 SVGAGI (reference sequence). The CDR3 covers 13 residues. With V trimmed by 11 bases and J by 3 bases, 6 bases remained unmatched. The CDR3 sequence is CAGSGTGGYEQYF. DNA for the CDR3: TGTGCCGGATCCGGGACAGGGGGCTACGAGCAGTACTTC.

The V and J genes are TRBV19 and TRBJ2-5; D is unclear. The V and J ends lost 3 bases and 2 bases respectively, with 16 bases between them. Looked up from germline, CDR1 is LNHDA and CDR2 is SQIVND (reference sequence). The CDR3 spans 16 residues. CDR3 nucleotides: TGTGCCAGTAGTATTCCTCACACCTCTACACAAGAGACCCAGTACTTC. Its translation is CASSIPHTSTQETQYF.

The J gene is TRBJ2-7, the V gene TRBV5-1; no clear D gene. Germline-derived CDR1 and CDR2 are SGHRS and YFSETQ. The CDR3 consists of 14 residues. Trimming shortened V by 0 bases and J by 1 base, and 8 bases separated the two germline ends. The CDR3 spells CASSLEGSSYEQYF. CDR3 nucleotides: TGCGCCAGCAGCTTGGAGGGCAGTTCCTACGAGCAGTACTTC.

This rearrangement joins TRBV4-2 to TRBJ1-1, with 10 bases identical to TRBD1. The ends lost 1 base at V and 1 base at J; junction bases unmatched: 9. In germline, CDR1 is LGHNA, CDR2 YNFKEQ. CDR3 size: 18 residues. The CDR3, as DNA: TGTGCCAGCAGCCAAGGAAGGGACAGGGGACTTTCGAACACTGAAGCTTTCTTT. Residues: CASSQGRDRGLSNTEAFF.

The CDR3 protein is CATSRDRTGELFF. The CDR3 DNA reads as TGTGCCACCAGCAGAGATCGAACCGGGGAGCTGTTTTTT. The chain combines TRBV15 with TRBJ2-2; D ambiguous. CDR3 size: 13 residues. The V end was cut by 0 bases, the J end by 5 bases, with 4 bases between. Germline lookup yields CDR1 LNHNV and CDR2 YYDKDF (reference sequence).